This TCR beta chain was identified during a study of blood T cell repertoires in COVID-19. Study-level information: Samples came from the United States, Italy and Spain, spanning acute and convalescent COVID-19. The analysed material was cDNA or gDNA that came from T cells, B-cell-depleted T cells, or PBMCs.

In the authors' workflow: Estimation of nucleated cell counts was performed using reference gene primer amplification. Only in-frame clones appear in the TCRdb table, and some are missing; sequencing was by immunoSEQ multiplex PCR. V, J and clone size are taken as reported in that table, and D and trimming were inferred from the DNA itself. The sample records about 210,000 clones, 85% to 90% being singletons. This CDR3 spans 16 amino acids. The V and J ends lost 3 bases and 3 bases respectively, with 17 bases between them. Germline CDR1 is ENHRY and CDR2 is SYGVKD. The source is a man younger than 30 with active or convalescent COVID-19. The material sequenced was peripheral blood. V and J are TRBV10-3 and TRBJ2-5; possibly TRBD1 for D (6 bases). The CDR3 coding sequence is TGTGCCATCAGTGAAGGTCCAGGGGTTAAAAAAGAGACCCAGTACTTC. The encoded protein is CAISEGPGVKKETQYF.